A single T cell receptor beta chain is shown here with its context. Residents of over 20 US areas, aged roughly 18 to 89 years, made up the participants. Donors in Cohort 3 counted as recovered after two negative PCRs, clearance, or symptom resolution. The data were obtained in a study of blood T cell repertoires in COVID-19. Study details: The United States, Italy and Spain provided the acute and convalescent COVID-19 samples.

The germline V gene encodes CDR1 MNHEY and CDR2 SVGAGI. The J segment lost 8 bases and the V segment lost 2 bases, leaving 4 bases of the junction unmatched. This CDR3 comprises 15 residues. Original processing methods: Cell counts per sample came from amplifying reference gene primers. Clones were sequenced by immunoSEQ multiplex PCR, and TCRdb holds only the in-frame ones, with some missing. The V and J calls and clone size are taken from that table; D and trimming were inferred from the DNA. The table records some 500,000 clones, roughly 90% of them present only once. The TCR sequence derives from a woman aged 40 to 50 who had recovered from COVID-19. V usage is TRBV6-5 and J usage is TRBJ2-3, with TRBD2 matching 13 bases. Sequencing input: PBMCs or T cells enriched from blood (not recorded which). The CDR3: CASSYGTSGVGTQYF. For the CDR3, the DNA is TGTGCCAGCAGTTACGGGACTAGCGGGGTGGGTACGCAGTATTTT.